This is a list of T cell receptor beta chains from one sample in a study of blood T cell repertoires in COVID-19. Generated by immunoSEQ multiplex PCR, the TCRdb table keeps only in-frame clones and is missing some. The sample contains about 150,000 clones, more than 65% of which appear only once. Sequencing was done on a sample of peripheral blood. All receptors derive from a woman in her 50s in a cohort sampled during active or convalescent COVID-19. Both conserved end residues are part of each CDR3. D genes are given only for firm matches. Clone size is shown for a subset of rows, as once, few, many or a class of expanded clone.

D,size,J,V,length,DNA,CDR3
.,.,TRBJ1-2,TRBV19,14,TGTGCCAGTAGTACAGGGATTCTATACTATGGCTACACCTTC,CASSTGILYYGYTF
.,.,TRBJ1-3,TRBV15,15,TGTGCCACCAGCAGTCCATACAGGGAAAAGGGAACCATATATTTT,CATSSPYREKGTIYF
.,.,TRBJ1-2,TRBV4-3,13,TGCGCCAGCAGCCACCCAGGAATCCATGGCTACACCTTC,CASSHPGIHGYTF
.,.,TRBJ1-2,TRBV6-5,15,TGTGCCAGCAGTCGGACAGCCCTTGGCACTTATGGCTACACCTTC,CASSRTALGTYGYTF
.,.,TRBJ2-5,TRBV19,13,TGTGCCAGTAGAAGGACATTTCAAGAGACCCAGTACTTC,CASRRTFQETQYF
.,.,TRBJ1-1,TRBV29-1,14,TGCAGCACCCCGGGGGGGACAATGAACACTGAAGCTTTCTTT,CSTPGGTMNTEAFF
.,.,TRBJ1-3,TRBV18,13,TGTGCCAGCTCACCGGTAGCTGGAAACACCATATATTTT,CASSPVAGNTIYF
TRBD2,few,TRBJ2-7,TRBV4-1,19,TGCGCCAGCAGCCAAATGACTAGCGGGGCCTCCATCCGCTCCTACGAGCAGTACTTC,CASSQMTSGASIRSYEQYF
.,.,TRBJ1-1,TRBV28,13,TGTGCCAGCAGTTTTCCAGGGAACACTGAAGCTTTCTTT,CASSFPGNTEAFF
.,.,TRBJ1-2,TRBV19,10,TGTGCCAGTAGAGGGGCGGGCTACACCTTC,CASRGAGYTF
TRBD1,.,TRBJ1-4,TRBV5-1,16,TGCGCCAGCAGCCAAGGACAGGCGACAACTAATGAAAAACTGTTTTTT,CASSQGQATTNEKLFF
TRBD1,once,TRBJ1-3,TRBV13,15,TGTGCCAGCAACCAGGACAGGGGAGGTGGAAACACCATATATTTT,CASNQDRGGGNTIYF
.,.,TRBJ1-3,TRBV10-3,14,TGTGCCATCAAGCCGCAGGGAACTGGAAACACCATATATTTT,CAIKPQGTGNTIYF
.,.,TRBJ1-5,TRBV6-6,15,TGTGCCAGCAGTTATAGGGCAGGGAGCAATCAGCCCCAGCATTTT,CASSYRAGSNQPQHF
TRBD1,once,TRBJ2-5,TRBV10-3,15,TGTGCCATCAGTGAAGTGAGGGGGCTAGGGGAGACCCAGTACTTC,CAISEVRGLGETQYF
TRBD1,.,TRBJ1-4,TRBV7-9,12,TGTGCCAGTAGACAGGGCCTAGAAAAACTGTTTTTT,CASRQGLEKLFF
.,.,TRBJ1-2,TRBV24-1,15,TGTGCCACCAGTGACCCGAACAGGGTATTTGATGGCTACACCTTC,CATSDPNRVFDGYTF
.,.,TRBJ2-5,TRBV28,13,TGTGCCAGCAGTTCAGGGAATCCGGGGACCCAGTACTTC,CASSSGNPGTQYF
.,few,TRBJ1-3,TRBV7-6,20,TGTGCCAGCAGCTTACTGCCCAGCGGGGGAAGACCTAGCTCTGGAAACACCATATATTTT,CASSLLPSGGRPSSGNTIYF
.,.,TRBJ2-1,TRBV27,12,TGTGCCAGCAGCTTGAGATACAATGAGCAGTTCTTC,CASSLRYNEQFF
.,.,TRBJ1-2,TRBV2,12,TGTGCCAGCAGTTCAGAGCGCTATGGCTACACCTTC,CASSSERYGYTF
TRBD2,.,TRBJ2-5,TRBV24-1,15,TGTGCCACCAGTGAATCGGGACTAGCGGAAGAGACCCAGTACTTC,CATSESGLAEETQYF
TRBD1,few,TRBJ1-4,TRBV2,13,TGTGCCAGCAGATCTGGACAGGGTGAAAAACTGTTTTTT,CASRSGQGEKLFF
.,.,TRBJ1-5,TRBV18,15,TGTGCCAGCTCACCACAGGGACAAGACAATCAGCCCCAGCATTTT,CASSPQGQDNQPQHF
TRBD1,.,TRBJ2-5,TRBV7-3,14,TGTGCCAGCAGCCTACAGGGGGCTGAGGAGACCCAGTACTTC,CASSLQGAEETQYF